What follows describes a single T cell receptor (beta chain). Its antigen is undetermined. Treatment indicated: oral pan-JAK inhibitor, 5-10 mg twice daily. The V end lost 4 bases, the J end lost 5 bases, and 26 bases lay between the germline ends. The CDR3 is 17 amino acids. Germline CDR1 is SQVTM and CDR2 is ANQGSEA. The data stem from a study of CD8+ T cells in alopecia areata. Study results and limitations: Affected scalp, especially in alopecia totalis/universalis, had a higher clonality than normal scalp did. In scalp samples, resident alphabeta T cells of normal skin are also sequenced.

Reverse transcribed after extraction, RNA yielded cDNA as the sequencing template. Repertoires were generated with immunoSEQ multiplex PCR, while TCRdb's copy carries only in-frame clones and drops some. Of roughly 200,000 clones in the sample, approximately 60% were seen once. The sequences come from CD4+ T cells sorted from blood, collected at week 4, from a patient treated with tofacitinib. This TCR came from a human donor with alopecia areata. This chain links TRBV29-1 with TRBJ1-1; possible D gene TRBD1, 6 bases. CDR3 sequence reads: CSVVEQSSYRGWTEAFF. The DNA for the CDR3 is TGCAGCGTTGTAGAGCAGTCCTCTTATAGGGGGTGGACTGAAGCTTTCTTT.